A selection of T cell receptor beta chains follows, all from one sample in a study of blood T cell repertoires in COVID-19. Data came from immunoSEQ multiplex PCR; TCRdb stores just in-frame clones and leaves some out. The table shows a few hundred thousand clones, with more than 70% occurring only once. Input material: peripheral blood. Receptors originate from a woman in her 30s with COVID-19, enrolled during active disease. CDR3s include the opening cysteine and the closing phenylalanine or tryptophan. Each record gives: D gene, clone size, V gene, CDR3 protein. The D gene is left open where the match is weak. A row's size may be missing; if present it is once, few, many or a size class.

D gene: NA
clone size: NA
V gene: TRBV5-5
CDR3 protein: CASSWPGGLNTGELFF

D gene: TRBD2
clone size: once
V gene: TRBV7-9
CDR3 protein: CASSPPRASGYYEQYF

D gene: TRBD1
clone size: once
V gene: TRBV24-1
CDR3 protein: CATSDYGTGLGSYNEQFF

D gene: TRBD2
clone size: NA
V gene: TRBV27
CDR3 protein: CASSLSSGDSYNEQFF

D gene: NA
clone size: once
V gene: TRBV3-1/TRBV3-2
CDR3 protein: CASSQDGGGRGYTF

D gene: TRBD2
clone size: NA
V gene: TRBV29-1
CDR3 protein: CSVGGAGGSTDTQYF

D gene: TRBD1
clone size: NA
V gene: TRBV19
CDR3 protein: CASRTGTGYQPQHF

D gene: NA
clone size: NA
V gene: TRBV7-7
CDR3 protein: CASSAGGGNNEQFF

D gene: NA
clone size: once
V gene: TRBV6-5
CDR3 protein: CASSGNQPQHF

D gene: NA
clone size: NA
V gene: TRBV4-3
CDR3 protein: CASRHAGRRDTEAFF

D gene: NA
clone size: NA
V gene: TRBV10-1
CDR3 protein: CASSESSLKAQLFF

D gene: NA
clone size: NA
V gene: TRBV27
CDR3 protein: CASSVGGWKLNTGELFF

D gene: TRBD1
clone size: NA
V gene: TRBV19
CDR3 protein: CASSMRQPGQGAGETQYF

D gene: NA
clone size: NA
V gene: TRBV10-2
CDR3 protein: CASSDTGIRGTGELFF

D gene: TRBD1
clone size: NA
V gene: TRBV11-2
CDR3 protein: CASSSGTAGETQYF

D gene: TRBD2
clone size: few
V gene: TRBV9
CDR3 protein: CASSVLADTGELFF

D gene: NA
clone size: NA
V gene: TRBV10-2
CDR3 protein: CASTRGTAMGGGYTF

D gene: NA
clone size: NA
V gene: TRBV7-2
CDR3 protein: CASSLLGGVGETQYF

D gene: TRBD1
clone size: NA
V gene: TRBV11-2
CDR3 protein: CASSSEGGVWETQYF

D gene: TRBD1
clone size: NA
V gene: TRBV7-8
CDR3 protein: CASSLEGRGRQPQHF

D gene: NA
clone size: NA
V gene: TRBV5-1
CDR3 protein: CASSSRDNTDTQYF

D gene: NA
clone size: NA
V gene: TRBV7-2
CDR3 protein: CASSLQEAEYNEQFF

D gene: NA
clone size: NA
V gene: TRBV7-8
CDR3 protein: CASSYRDINSPLHF

D gene: NA
clone size: NA
V gene: TRBV29-1
CDR3 protein: CSVATKPNTEAFF

D gene: TRBD2
clone size: NA
V gene: TRBV25-1
CDR3 protein: CAIQASGSMETQYF

D gene: NA
clone size: NA
V gene: TRBV10-3
CDR3 protein: CAISARGENTEAFF

D gene: NA
clone size: NA
V gene: TRBV6-1
CDR3 protein: CASSEPGDSTGELFF

D gene: TRBD2
clone size: once
V gene: TRBV20-1
CDR3 protein: CSASVGLVGTDTQYF

D gene: TRBD2
clone size: NA
V gene: TRBV7-2
CDR3 protein: CASSLARGGTDTQYF

D gene: NA
clone size: NA
V gene: TRBV2
CDR3 protein: CASRSWRANEQYF

D gene: TRBD2
clone size: NA
V gene: TRBV5-4
CDR3 protein: CASSWGASGGPEQFF

D gene: NA
clone size: NA
V gene: TRBV4-3
CDR3 protein: CASSSNRNTGELFF

D gene: NA
clone size: few
V gene: TRBV6-4
CDR3 protein: CASRQENTGELFF

D gene: TRBD1
clone size: NA
V gene: TRBV4-2
CDR3 protein: CASSQKTGSVVGYTF

D gene: TRBD1
clone size: NA
V gene: TRBV24-1
CDR3 protein: CATSDSQGDGYTF

D gene: NA
clone size: NA
V gene: TRBV5-4
CDR3 protein: CASSLAWGDGANVLTF

D gene: NA
clone size: NA
V gene: TRBV5-6
CDR3 protein: CASSLGRPAYGYTF

D gene: NA
clone size: NA
V gene: TRBV5-1
CDR3 protein: CASSSIFGSGTYEQYF

D gene: TRBD1
clone size: NA
V gene: TRBV28
CDR3 protein: CASSLYRGAYGYTF

D gene: NA
clone size: few
V gene: TRBV6-1
CDR3 protein: CASSEVEETQYF

D gene: NA
clone size: NA
V gene: TRBV5-4
CDR3 protein: CASSLGQRYEQYF

D gene: TRBD2
clone size: few
V gene: TRBV6-2/TRBV6-3
CDR3 protein: CASSYSGPSGIYNEQFF